The 11 T cell receptor beta chains in this list originate from one sample, sequenced in a study of blood T cell repertoires in COVID-19 (dated by TCRdb to 2019 to 2021). The library was made by the immunoSEQ multiplex PCR assay. Sourced from immuneACCESS, this table was stored by TCRdb with only in-frame sequences that have V and J called. A share of the clones is absent; for the studies checked, an unresolved V gene accounts for under half, and the remainder has no known explanation. Within this sample are 250,000 to 300,000 clones, with approximately 80% of them counted one time only. Clones ranked in the top ten supply roughly 2.9% of the sample. The sequenced sample was peripheral blood. Every receptor here comes from a woman aged 60-75 years with active or convalescent COVID-19.

The CDR3 DNA is TGTGCCAGCAGCTTAGTGGTCGGACAGCCGAGCTCCTACGAGCAGTACTTC. This sequence encodes CASSLVVGQPSSYEQYF. The chain joins TRBV7-9 to TRBJ2-7, with D possibly TRBD1 on 6 matching bases. V lost 1 base and J 0 bases, leaving 16 bases between the germline ends. Germline assignment: CDR1 SEHNR and CDR2 FQNEAQ (reference sequence). There are 17 residues in the CDR3.

This clone was observed once. The chain is built from TRBV5-8 and TRBJ2-1, with 8 bases aligning to TRBD1. Germline V CDR1 and CDR2: SGHTS, YDEGEE. The CDR3 has 16 amino acids. Germline trimming cut 4 bases from V and 1 base from J; bases unmatched to any gene: 7. The chain's CDR3 is CASSLLGQASYNEQFF. As DNA, the CDR3 is TGTGCCAGCAGCCTCCTGGGACAGGCTTCCTACAATGAGCAGTTCTTC.

The chain joins TRBV3-1 (or the pseudogene TRBV3-2) to TRBJ2-1; the match to TRBD1 covers 7 bases. This CDR3 spans 14 amino acids. Germline V gene lookup returns CDR1 LGHDT and CDR2 YNNKEL (reference sequence). After removal of 4 bases from V and 9 bases from J, the junction contained 9 bases not matched to a gene. Here the CDR3 DNA reads TGTGCCAGCAGCCCCGGACAGGTTTCCTCTGAGCAGTTCTTC. This codes for CASSPGQVSSEQFF.

The V and J genes are TRBV6-6 and TRBJ1-4; D gene unclear. Germline V gene lookup returns CDR1 MNHNY and CDR2 SVGAGI (reference sequence). The CDR3 has 14 residues. V was trimmed by 6 bases and J by 11 bases, leaving 19 bases between them. The CDR3 region has the DNA TGTGCCAGCAGCCGCCCAAACCCTGCCGAGAAACTGTTTTTT. Translating it yields CASSRPNPAEKLFF.

V gene TRBV11-2 combines with J gene TRBJ1-1, with D possibly TRBD1 on 5 matching bases. Trimming shortened V by 4 bases and J by 5 bases, and 11 bases separated the two germline ends. The CDR3 spans 13 residues. Germline V lookup: CDR1 SGHAT, CDR2 FQNNGV. In DNA, the CDR3 is TGTGCCAGCAGCTGGGGGGGTAAAACTGAAGCTTTCTTT. This gives the protein CASSWGGKTEAFF.

The V call is TRBV25-1, the J call TRBJ2-1, with TRBD2 matching 10 bases. Germline V gives CDR1 MGHDK, CDR2 SYGVNS. The CDR3 runs 15 residues. V lost 4 bases, J lost 4 bases, and 4 bases stayed unmatched. CDR3 protein: CASSGAGGPYNEQFF. DNA for the CDR3: TGTGCCAGCAGTGGAGCGGGGGGGCCATACAATGAGCAGTTCTTC.

The V call is TRBV7-9, the J call TRBJ1-2, with 8 positions matching TRBD1. This CDR3 contains 14 residues. Germline trimming cut 5 bases from V and 13 bases from J; bases unmatched to any gene: 15. Germline V lookup: CDR1 SEHNR, CDR2 FQNEAQ (reference sequence). CDR3: CASSLSLDRDKATF. CDR3 nucleotides: TGTGCCAGCAGCCTCTCCTTGGACAGGGACAAGGCCACCTTC.

The genes are TRBV6-5 and TRBJ1-1; D ambiguous. V was shortened by 7 bases and J by 4 bases, with 13 bases between the two germline ends. The length of the CDR3 is 13 residues. Germline CDR1 is MNHEY and CDR2 is SVGAGI. CDR3 sequence (DNA): TGTGCCAGCATGGCGTCAGGAGGCACTGAAGCTTTCTTT. It yields the protein CASMASGGTEAFF.

The chain uses TRBV9 and TRBJ2-1; 11 bases agree with TRBD1. CDR3 length equals 16 residues. V was pared by 3 bases and J by 7 bases, with 9 bases of the junction left unmatched. Germline CDR1 reads SGDLS; CDR2 reads YYNGEE. The CDR3: CASSAKDRGRKNEQFF. The CDR3, as DNA: TGTGCCAGCAGCGCTAAGGACAGGGGGCGCAAAAATGAGCAGTTCTTC.

The chain has TRBV3-1 (or the pseudogene TRBV3-2) and TRBJ2-7; possible D gene TRBD1, 6 bases. V shed 2 bases and J shed 2 bases, with 10 bases lying between them. The germline V gene encodes CDR1 LGHDT and CDR2 YNNKEL (reference sequence). The CDR3 sequence is 14 residues long. CDR3 residues: CASSQTPGAYEQYF. In DNA form, the CDR3 reads TGTGCCAGCAGCCAAACCCCAGGGGCCTACGAGCAGTACTTC.

On this clone itself: The sample holds other DNA sequences that translate to the same CDR3. V usage is TRBV2 and J usage is TRBJ2-3, with 9 bases identical to TRBD2. Germline CDR1 and CDR2: SNHLY and FYNNEI. V shed 4 bases, J shed 6 bases, and the junction held 5 bases outside the gene matches. The CDR3 sequence is 14 residues long. The CDR3 DNA reads TGTGCCAGCAGTGCGGGCGGGGGGGCTGATACGCAGTATTTT. Translating gives CASSAGGGADTQYF.